The 27 T cell receptor beta chains listed next were all sequenced from one sample in a study of T-cell memory formation after mild COVID-19. TCRdb called the 5' RACE reads again in MiXCR, with one record for every CDR3 protein. The table records tens of thousands of distinct CDR3 sequences, about 15% of them present only once. The material sequenced was PBMCs or a T cell subset sorted from them (not recorded which). The source is a man between 18 and 29 years old who had mild COVID-19 (a few samples of this study predate the infection). Cell type and time point are not known.

Only a few counts were recorded for this clonotype. The chain couples TRBV6-6 to TRBJ2-2; D not certain. Trimming pared 8 bases from V and 3 bases from J, leaving 10 bases between. This CDR3 spans 13 amino acids. Germline CDR1 MNHNY, CDR2 SVGAGI (reference sequence). Here the CDR3 reads CASCPTHTGELFF. The CDR3 DNA is TGTGCCAGCTGTCCGACCCACACCGGGGAGCTGTTTTTT.

The V gene is TRBV5-5, the J gene TRBJ2-1; 8 bases align to TRBD1. The CDR3 extends over 14 amino acids. Germline CDR1 SGHKS, CDR2 YYEKEE (reference sequence). Trimming took 4 bases from V and 5 from J; bases not matched to a gene: 5. In nucleotides, the CDR3 is TGTGCCAGCAGCGCATGGACAGGGCACAATGAGCAGTTCTTC. As protein: CASSAWTGHNEQFF.

This clonotype showed up just a few times. The chain combines TRBV5-6 with TRBJ2-3; 12 positions agree with TRBD2. The CDR3 extends over 19 amino acids. The V gene end was trimmed by 0 bases and the J gene end by 3 bases; junction bases not matched to a gene: 11. CDR1 and CDR2 from the germline V gene are SGHDT and YYEEEE. The DNA for the CDR3 is TGTGCCAGCAGCTTGGTGGGGCACGGACTAGCGGGGATGACAGATACGCAGTATTTT. This gives the protein CASSLVGHGLAGMTDTQYF.

This clonotype was detected a few times. The genes are TRBV4-1 and TRBJ2-1; possibly TRBD1 for D (5 bases). This CDR3 has 17 residues. Germline V lookup: CDR1 MGHRA, CDR2 YSYEKL. V was trimmed by 0 bases and J by 2 bases, leaving 14 bases between them. For the CDR3, the DNA is TGCGCCAGCAGCCAAGAAACTCAGGGTTCAGCCTACAATGAGCAGTTCTTC. Its protein product is CASSQETQGSAYNEQFF.

The V gene is TRBV12-3 or TRBV12-4, the J gene TRBJ1-2; TRBD1 might be the D (5 bases). CDR3 length: 12 residues. V was shortened by 9 bases and J by 7 bases, with 15 bases between the two germline ends. The CDR3 protein is CASPWGLFGYTF. CDR3 nucleotide sequence: TGTGCCAGTCCTTGGGGGTTATTTGGCTACACCTTC.

This clonotype showed up just a few times. The chain couples TRBV5-6 to TRBJ2-5; no firm D call. Germline loops: CDR1 SGHDT, CDR2 YYEEEE. This CDR3 contains 14 residues. The V gene lost 0 bases and the J gene lost 6 bases, with 12 bases spanning the gap. The CDR3 loop is CASSLDGQLQTQYF. CDR3 DNA sequence: TGTGCCAGCAGCTTGGACGGCCAGCTACAGACCCAGTACTTC.

This clonotype was counted only a few times. The chain has TRBV11-2 and TRBJ2-5; D unclear. Germline loops: CDR1 SGHAT, CDR2 FQNNGV. V was shortened by 5 bases and J by 4 bases, with 8 bases between the two germline ends. The length of the CDR3 is 12 residues. The CDR3 sequence: CASSPWGETQYF. The CDR3 DNA is TGTGCCAGCAGCCCTTGGGGAGAGACCCAGTACTTC.

The gene calls are TRBV6-2 or TRBV6-3 and TRBJ2-7, with a possible D match to TRBD1 (5 bases). The CDR3 extends over 11 amino acids. With 4 bases removed from V and 12 bases from J, the gap between germline ends came to 13 bases. Germline lookup yields CDR1 MNHEY and CDR2 SVGEGT. CDR3 nucleotides: TGTGCCAGCAGTTCCTCAGGGTATGCGTACTTC. This encodes CASSSSGYAYF.

This clonotype was observed many times. The V gene is TRBV2, the J gene TRBJ2-7; no definite D call. The germline CDR1 and CDR2 sequences are SNHLY and FYNNEI. The CDR3 is 14 amino acids. V gave up 0 bases and J gave up 4 bases, with 10 bases separating them. The CDR3 coding sequence is TGTGCCAGCAGTGAAGCGCCGGGCAGGTACGAGCAGTACGTC. This sequence encodes CASSEAPGRYEQYV.

J is TRBJ2-3 and V is TRBV6-2 or TRBV6-3; D tentatively fits TRBD1 or TRBD2 (5 bases each). Germline loops: CDR1 MNHEY, CDR2 SVGEGT. The CDR3 is 14 residues long. The V and J ends lost 6 bases and 1 base respectively, with 11 bases between them. In DNA form, the CDR3 reads TGTGCCAGCAGCACCCGGGACGGCACAGATACGCAGTATTTT. Its protein is CASSTRDGTDTQYF.

This clonotype has more than one count but fewer than ten. The V call is TRBV5-1, the J call TRBJ2-1, with TRBD1 identical over 7 bases. The junction had 6 bases not matched to a gene; V was cut back by 4 bases and J by 2 bases. This CDR3 is built from 15 residues. Germline loops: CDR1 SGHRS, CDR2 YFSETQ. CDR3 region: CASSQYRGPYNEQFF. DNA for the CDR3: TGCGCCAGCAGCCAATACAGGGGTCCCTACAATGAGCAGTTCTTC.

The chain is built from TRBV7-9 and TRBJ2-3; D perhaps matches TRBD2 (5 bases). In germline, CDR1 is SEHNR, CDR2 FQNEAQ (reference sequence). V was cut by 5 bases and J by 6 bases, with 9 bases left in between. CDR3 length: 12 amino acids. CDR3 bases: TGTGCCAGCAGCCAACTAGGGGATACGCAGTATTTT. Translating gives CASSQLGDTQYF.

V usage is TRBV6-2 or TRBV6-3 and J usage is TRBJ1-1; D ambiguous. Trimming cost V 6 bases and J 5 bases, with 13 bases left between them. The germline V gene has CDR1 MNHEY and CDR2 SVGEGT. The length of the CDR3 is 13 residues. The CDR3 coding sequence is TGTGCCAGCAGGAGTAGGGCGGGGACTGAAGCTTTCTTT. Amino acid sequence: CASRSRAGTEAFF.

This clonotype was observed a few times. This chain connects TRBV9 to TRBJ1-6; no firm D call. V lost 3 bases and J lost 7, with 5 bases in between. CDR3 length: 12 amino acids. The germline V gene has CDR1 SGDLS and CDR2 YYNGEE. Here the CDR3 DNA reads TGTGCCAGCAGCGGAGCGAATTCACCCCTCCACTTT. Amino acid sequence: CASSGANSPLHF.

The V gene is TRBV4-1, the J gene TRBJ1-2; 9 bases align to TRBD1. There are 15 residues in the CDR3. J lost 4 bases, V lost 0 bases, and 3 bases had no gene match. Germline loops: CDR1 MGHRA, CDR2 YSYEKL. The CDR3 bases are TGCGCCAGCAGCCAAGAACAGGGGGCTTTCTATGGCTACACCTTC. As protein: CASSQEQGAFYGYTF.

This clonotype was seen a few times. The chain uses TRBV7-2 and TRBJ1-1; D gene uncertain. Germline V gives CDR1 SGHTA, CDR2 FQGNSA. The CDR3 runs to 14 residues. The ends were cut back, 5 bases at V and 2 bases at J, with 12 bases in the middle. The CDR3 spells CASSPSNFNTEAFF. The CDR3 DNA follows: TGTGCCAGCAGCCCCTCTAATTTTAACACTGAAGCTTTCTTT.

This clonotype was seen more than once but under ten times. The chain combines TRBV7-9 with TRBJ1-1, with TRBD1 as a possible D gene (6 bases). The CDR3 is 14 residues long. Trimming cost V 5 bases and J 0 bases, with 10 bases left between them. In germline, CDR1 is SEHNR, CDR2 FQNEAQ (reference sequence). CDR3 amino acids: CASSLQGLNTEAFF. DNA for the CDR3: TGTGCCAGCAGCCTACAGGGTCTGAACACTGAAGCTTTCTTT. The variable domain in full, completed from reference TRBV7-9 and TRBJ1-1, reads DTGVSQNPRHKITKRGQNVTFRCDPISEHNRLYWYRQTLGQGPEFLTYFQNEAQLEKSRLLSDRFSAERPKGSFSTLEIQRTEQGDSAMYLCASSLQGLNTEAFFGQGTRLTVV.

A note on this clonotype: The junction departs from germline at one end; a sequencing error may be responsible. The V gene is TRBV7-7, the J gene TRBJ1-1, with D possibly matching TRBD1 (5 bases). Germline CDR1 is SSHAT and CDR2 is FNYEAQ (reference sequence). This CDR3 is built from 13 residues. CDR3 in DNA: TGTGCTAGCAGCTTCGGGGAGGGGACTGAAGCTTTCTTT. Translated, it gives CASSFGEGTEAFF.

The sample holds many counts of this clonotype. The chain couples TRBV4-3 to TRBJ2-2, with TRBD1 matching 7 bases. Losses at the gene ends were 3 bases for V and 4 bases for J; bases not matched to a gene: 8. The CDR3 has 16 amino acids. CDR1 LGHNA and CDR2 YSLEER come from the germline V gene. The CDR3 here is CASSQFDRDLTGELFF. CDR3 nucleotides: TGCGCCAGCAGCCAGTTCGACAGGGACCTCACCGGGGAGCTGTTTTTT.

The J gene is TRBJ1-1, the V gene TRBV7-9; perhaps TRBD1 as D (5 bases). This CDR3 has 15 residues. V was cut by 5 bases and J by 3 bases, with 16 bases left in between. Per the germline V gene, CDR1 is SEHNR and CDR2 is FQNEAQ (reference sequence). The CDR3 is CASSPRAGQYTEAFF. The DNA of the CDR3 is TGTGCCAGCAGCCCCCGGGCAGGACAATACACTGAAGCTTTCTTT.

This clonotype was found a few times. The gene calls are TRBV11-2 and TRBJ1-1; tentative D call: TRBD1 (5 bases). Trimming took off 3 bases at V and 6 bases at J, with 11 bases between the two ends. Germline V gives CDR1 SGHAT, CDR2 FQNNGV. The CDR3 loop spans 13 amino acids. For the CDR3, the DNA is TGTGCCAGCAGCTTTAGCAGGGCCGCTGAAGCTTTCTTT. It translates to CASSFSRAAEAFF.

This clonotype was seen more than once but under ten times. V usage is TRBV3-1 and J usage is TRBJ2-5, with unresolved D. The CDR3 runs 14 residues. With 3 bases removed from V and 2 bases from J, the gap between germline ends came to 10 bases. Germline V lookup: CDR1 LGHDT, CDR2 YNNKEL (reference sequence). The CDR3 here is CASSHLRLQETQYF. In DNA form, the CDR3 reads TGTGCCAGCAGCCACCTACGTTTACAAGAGACCCAGTACTTC.

Written as DNA, the CDR3 is TGCAGCGTTGATTCCGGGACAGGGGTTTCCAATGAGCAGTTCTTC. Its translation: CSVDSGTGVSNEQFF. The chain recombines TRBV29-1 with TRBJ2-1, with TRBD1 identical over 10 bases. V dropped 3 bases and J dropped 6; count of bases not matched to a gene: 8. Per the germline V gene, CDR1 is SQVTM and CDR2 is ANQGSEA. This CDR3 comprises 15 residues.

A few counts support this clonotype. This rearrangement joins TRBV7-3 to TRBJ1-2, with a weak D call TRBD1 (5 bases). Trimming removed 5 bases at V and 6 bases at J, with 13 bases between. CDR3 length: 13 amino acids. The germline CDR1 and CDR2 sequences are SGHTA and FQGTGA. CDR3 region: CASSIRGRDGYTF. The CDR3 DNA sequence: TGTGCCAGCAGCATCCGGGGACGAGATGGCTACACCTTC.

This clonotype has at least ten counts. This chain joins TRBV12-3 or TRBV12-4 and TRBJ2-3; D is ambiguous. V was cut by 3 bases and J by 2 bases, with 9 bases left in between. The CDR3 consists of 14 residues. CDR3: CASSFLVFTDTQYF. CDR3 nucleotide sequence: TGTGCCAGCAGTTTTTTGGTGTTCACAGATACGCAGTATTTT.

This clonotype was counted at least ten times. The rearrangement joins TRBV5-1 to TRBJ2-2; tentatively, D is TRBD1 (5 bases). The CDR3 covers 15 residues. Trimming took off 0 bases at V and 2 bases at J, with 8 bases between the two ends. Germline lookup yields CDR1 SGHRS and CDR2 YFSETQ. The CDR3 coding sequence is TGCGCCAGCAGCTTGGGACAGTTTAACACCGGGGAGCTGTTTTTT. Translation gives CASSLGQFNTGELFF.

Only a few counts were recorded for this clonotype. This chain links TRBV7-9 with TRBJ1-1; D not certain. The CDR3 is 12 amino acids. Trimming removed 3 bases at V and 6 bases at J, with 8 bases between. Germline lookup yields CDR1 SEHNR and CDR2 FQNEAQ (reference sequence). CDR3 in DNA: TGTGCCAGCAGCTTCGGGCTCTCTGAAGCTTTCTTT. Its protein product is CASSFGLSEAFF.